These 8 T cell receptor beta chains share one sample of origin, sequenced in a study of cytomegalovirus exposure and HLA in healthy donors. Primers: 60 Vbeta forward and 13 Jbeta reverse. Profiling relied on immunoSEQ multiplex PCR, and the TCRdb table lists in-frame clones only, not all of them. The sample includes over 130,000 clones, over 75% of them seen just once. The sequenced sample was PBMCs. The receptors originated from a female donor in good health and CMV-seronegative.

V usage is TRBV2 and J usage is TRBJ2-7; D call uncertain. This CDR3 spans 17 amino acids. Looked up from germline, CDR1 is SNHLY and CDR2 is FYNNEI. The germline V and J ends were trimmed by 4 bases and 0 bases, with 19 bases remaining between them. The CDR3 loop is CASSVPGALPSSYEQYF. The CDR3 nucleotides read TGTGCCAGCAGTGTGCCCGGAGCCTTACCAAGCTCCTACGAGCAGTACTTC.

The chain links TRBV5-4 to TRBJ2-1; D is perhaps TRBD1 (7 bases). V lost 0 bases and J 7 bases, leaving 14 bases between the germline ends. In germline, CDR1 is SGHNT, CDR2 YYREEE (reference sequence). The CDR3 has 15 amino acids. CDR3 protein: CASSLDDRDSNEQFF. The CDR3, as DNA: TGTGCCAGCAGCTTGGACGACAGGGACTCGAATGAGCAGTTCTTC.

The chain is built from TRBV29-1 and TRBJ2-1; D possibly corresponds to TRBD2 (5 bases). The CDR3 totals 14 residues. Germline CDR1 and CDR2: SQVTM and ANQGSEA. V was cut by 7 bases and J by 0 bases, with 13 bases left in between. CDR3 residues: CSGKDTSSYNEQFF. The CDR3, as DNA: TGCAGCGGAAAAGACACTAGCTCCTACAATGAGCAGTTCTTC.

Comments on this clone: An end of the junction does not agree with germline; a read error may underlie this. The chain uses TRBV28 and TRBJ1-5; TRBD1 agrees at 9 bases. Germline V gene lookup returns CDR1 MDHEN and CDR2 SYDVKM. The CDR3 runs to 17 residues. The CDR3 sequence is CASGLGQGSISNQPQHF. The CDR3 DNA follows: TGTGCCAGCGGTTTAGGACAGGGGTCAATTAGCAATCAGCCCCAGCATTTT.

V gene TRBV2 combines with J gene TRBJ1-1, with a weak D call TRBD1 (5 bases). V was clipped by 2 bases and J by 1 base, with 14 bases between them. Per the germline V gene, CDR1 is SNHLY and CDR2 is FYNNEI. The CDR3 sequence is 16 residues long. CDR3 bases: TGTGCCAGCAGTGAACTCGTCAGGGCCCAGAACACTGAAGCTTTCTTT. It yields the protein CASSELVRAQNTEAFF.

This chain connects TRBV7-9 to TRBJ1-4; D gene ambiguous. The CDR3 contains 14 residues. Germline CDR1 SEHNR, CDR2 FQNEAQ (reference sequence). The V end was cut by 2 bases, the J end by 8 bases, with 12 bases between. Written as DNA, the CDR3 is TGTGCCAGCAGCTTAAATCTATCGGGGGAAAAACTGTTTTTT. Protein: CASSLNLSGEKLFF.

The CDR3 DNA sequence: TGTGCCACCAACCGGGGGGGCTATGGCTACACCTTC. Its translation: CATNRGGYGYTF. The rearrangement uses TRBV28 and TRBJ1-2; D might be TRBD1 (5 bases). This CDR3 is built from 12 residues. CDR1 is MDHEN, CDR2 SYDVKM, per germline. V was clipped by 10 bases and J by 4 bases, with 13 bases between them.

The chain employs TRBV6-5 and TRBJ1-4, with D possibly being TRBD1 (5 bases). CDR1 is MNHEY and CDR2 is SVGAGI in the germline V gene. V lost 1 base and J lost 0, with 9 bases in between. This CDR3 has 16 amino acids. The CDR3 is CASSYLPGATNEKLFF. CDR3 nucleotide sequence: TGTGCCAGCAGTTACTTACCGGGGGCAACTAATGAAAAACTGTTTTTT.